The 2 T cell receptor beta chains given below trace back to one sample, sequenced in a study of monozygotic twins with inflammatory bowel disease. Reprocessing the 5' RACE reads, TCRdb reports a single entry for every CDR3 protein and omits DNA. The ten most abundant clones cover less than 9% of a sample with about 200,000 distinct CDR3 sequences. The source material was blood. The origin of the receptors is a human donor with ulcerative colitis or Crohn's disease, or a healthy co-twin of an affected twin (not recorded which).

The chain links TRBV19 to TRBJ1-1. The CDR3 is 12 residues long. From germline, CDR1 is LNHDA and CDR2 SQIVND (reference sequence). Here the CDR3 reads CASSHMDTEAFF.

The CDR3 here is CASSLLGGPSF. The V and J genes are TRBV7-8 and TRBJ1-1. Germline V gene lookup returns CDR1 SGHVS and CDR2 FQNEAQ. This CDR3 is 11 amino acids long.